The TCR beta chain described here comes from a study of blood T cell repertoires in COVID-19. On the study more broadly: PBMCs, B-cell-depleted T cells, or T cells were the source of the cDNA or gDNA that made up the material.

The J segment lost 2 bases and the V segment lost 4 bases, leaving 15 bases of the junction unmatched. The CDR3 totals 20 residues. The germline V gene encodes CDR1 MDHEN and CDR2 SYDVKM. Using immunoSEQ multiplex PCR, the repertoire was profiled, and TCRdb retains in-frame clones only, with some absent. The sample consists of about 260,000 clones, about 85% of them appearing once. V and J are TRBV28 and TRBJ2-3, with TRBD2 matching over 13 bases. The receptor was isolated from a human donor in a cohort sampled during active COVID-19. Specimen: peripheral blood. CDR3 nucleotide sequence: TGTGCCAGCAGTTCGGGACTAGCGGGAATCAACCCCGGGGTCACAGATACGCAGTATTTT. It yields the protein CASSSGLAGINPGVTDTQYF.